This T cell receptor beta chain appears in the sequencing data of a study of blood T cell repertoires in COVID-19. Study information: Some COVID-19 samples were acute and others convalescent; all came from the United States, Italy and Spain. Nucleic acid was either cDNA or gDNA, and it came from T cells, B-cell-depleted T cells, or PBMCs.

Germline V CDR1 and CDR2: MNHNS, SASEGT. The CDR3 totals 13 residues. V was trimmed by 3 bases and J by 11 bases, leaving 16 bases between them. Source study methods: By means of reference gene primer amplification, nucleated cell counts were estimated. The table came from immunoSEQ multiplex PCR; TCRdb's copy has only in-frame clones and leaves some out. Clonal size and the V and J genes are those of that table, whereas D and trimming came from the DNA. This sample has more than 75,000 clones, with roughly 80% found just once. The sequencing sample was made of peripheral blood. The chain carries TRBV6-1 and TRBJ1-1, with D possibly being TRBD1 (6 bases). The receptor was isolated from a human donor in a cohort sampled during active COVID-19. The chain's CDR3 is CASSDTGTLRAFF. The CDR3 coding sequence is TGTGCCAGCAGTGACACCGGGACACTCCGGGCTTTCTTT.